Below, 7 T cell receptor beta chains from the same sample are listed, as sequenced in a study of T cell responses to AZD1222 COVID-19 vaccine. Sequenced by immunoSEQ multiplex PCR; TCRdb stores in-frame clones only, minus some. The table shows 120,000 to 150,000 clones, with 85% to 95% occurring only once. Sequences were derived from peripheral blood, sampled on day 0 of AZD1222 vaccination. These TCRs come from an adult in good health.

V usage is TRBV5-4 and J usage is TRBJ2-3; TRBD2 matches 9 bases. Germline V gene lookup returns CDR1 SGHNT and CDR2 YYREEE (reference sequence). Trimming cost V 2 bases and J 0 bases; bases outside gene matches: 1. The CDR3 consists of 15 residues. CDR3 sequence (DNA): TGTGCCAGCAGCTTTAGCGGGGGAAGCACAGATACGCAGTATTTT. Translated: CASSFSGGSTDTQYF. The entire variable domain, with the rest obtained from reference TRBV5-4 and TRBJ2-3, is as follows: ETGVTQSPTHLIKTRGQQVTLRCSSQSGHNTVSWYQQALGQGPQFIFQYYREEENGRGNFPPRFSGLQFPNYSSELNVNALELDDSALYLCASSFSGGSTDTQYFGPGTRLTVL.

This clone was observed a handful of times. V gene TRBV5-1 combines with J gene TRBJ2-7; 9 positions match TRBD1. CDR1 SGHRS and CDR2 YFSETQ come from the germline V gene. J lost 2 bases, V lost 0 bases, and 9 bases had no gene match. CDR3 length: 17 residues. CDR3 protein: CASSLVGTGSSAYEQYF. The CDR3 bases are TGCGCCAGCAGCTTGGTGGGGACAGGGTCATCGGCCTACGAGCAGTACTTC.

This chain uses TRBV27 with TRBJ1-5; unclear D gene. From germline, CDR1 is MNHEY and CDR2 SMNVEV (reference sequence). The CDR3 runs to 14 residues. The V gene lost 6 bases and the J gene lost 7 bases, with 16 bases spanning the gap. The CDR3 DNA sequence: TGTGCCAGCAGCCAGATGAGGGTTGGCCAGCCCCAGCATTTT. Amino acid sequence: CASSQMRVGQPQHF.

The chain joins TRBV6-5 to TRBJ2-7; weak D call: TRBD2 (6 bases). Germline-derived CDR1 and CDR2 are MNHEY and SVGAGI. This CDR3 contains 15 residues. V was clipped by 0 bases and J by 3 bases, with 12 bases between them. DNA of the CDR3: TGTGCCAGCAGTTACTCAATCCGGGGAGGCTACGAGCAGTACTTC. Protein sequence: CASSYSIRGGYEQYF.

The CDR3 nucleotides are TGTGCCAGCAGTTTATCGAGCAGGGGGAATGAGCAGTTCTTC. This translates into CASSLSSRGNEQFF. V is TRBV27 and J is TRBJ2-1, with 7 nucleotides matching TRBD1. The J segment lost 7 bases and the V segment lost 0 bases, leaving 3 bases of the junction unmatched. Per the germline V gene, CDR1 is MNHEY and CDR2 is SMNVEV (reference sequence). The CDR3 runs 14 residues.

The CDR3 loop reads CASSWDMNTEAFF. The DNA for the CDR3 is TGTGCCAGCAGCTGGGACATGAACACTGAAGCTTTCTTT. This rearrangement joins TRBV5-4 to TRBJ1-1; possible D gene TRBD1, 6 bases. The CDR3 covers 13 residues. Germline V gene sequence: CDR1 SGHNT, CDR2 YYREEE (reference sequence). Trimming took 3 bases from V and 0 from J, leaving 6 bases between them.

The rearrangement links TRBV7-6 to TRBJ2-7; D possibly corresponds to TRBD2 (6 bases). CDR3 length equals 16 residues. V shed 4 bases and J shed 6 bases, with 22 bases lying between them. Germline V gives CDR1 SGHVS, CDR2 FNYEAQ. CDR3 nucleotide sequence: TGTGCCAGCAGCTCCTCACGGGCGGGAAACGGCGGCGAGCAGTACTTC. Amino acid sequence: CASSSSRAGNGGEQYF.